The 7 T cell receptor beta chains below were found in one sample sequenced in a study of PD-L1 blockade in urothelial cancer. Sequencing was performed with immunoSEQ multiplex PCR; in TCRdb, only in-frame clones are kept and a portion is missing. Of 100,000 to 150,000 clones in the sample, approximately 85% are singletons; the top ten hold 2% to 2.5%. Time point reported: peripheral blood 6 weeks after treatment start. The specimen comprised PBMCs, sampled around atezolizumab (anti-PD-L1) treatment. Source of these receptors: a man aged 50 to 60 with urothelial cancer.

The rearrangement links TRBV6-4 to TRBJ1-5, with D perhaps TRBD1 (5 bases). The germline gives CDR1 MRHNA, CDR2 SNTAGT. Trimming took 6 bases from V and 5 from J, leaving 17 bases between them. CDR3 length equals 15 residues. CDR3 bases: TGTGCCAGCAGGCGCGGGGGATGGGGAGATCAGCCCCAGCATTTT. It is translated as CASRRGGWGDQPQHF.

The rearrangement links TRBV2 to TRBJ1-5, with 8 positions matching TRBD1. The germline CDR1 and CDR2 sequences are SNHLY and FYNNEI. V trimming: 6 bases; J trimming: 5 bases; junction bases outside the gene matches: 6. This CDR3 has 14 amino acids. CDR3 amino acids: CASSDGTGDQPQHF. CDR3 DNA sequence: TGTGCCAGCAGCGATGGGACAGGTGATCAGCCCCAGCATTTT.

The rearrangement uses TRBV7-9 and TRBJ2-5, with D perhaps TRBD2 (6 bases). V lost 2 bases, J lost 3 bases, and 16 bases lay in between. The CDR3 runs 16 residues. Germline loops: CDR1 SEHNR, CDR2 FQNEAQ (reference sequence). The CDR3 protein is CASSLSPGLGEETQYF. The DNA for the CDR3 is TGTGCCAGCAGCTTATCACCGGGACTGGGGGAAGAGACCCAGTACTTC.

The chain links TRBV13 to TRBJ1-6, with D perhaps TRBD1 (6 bases). The CDR3 covers 16 residues. Germline V gene lookup returns CDR1 PRHDT and CDR2 FYEKMQ (reference sequence). V gave up 1 base and J gave up 9 bases, with 16 bases separating them. CDR3 sequence reads: CASSLDRVGSGSPLHF. For the CDR3, the DNA is TGTGCCAGCAGCTTAGACAGGGTTGGATCGGGTTCACCCCTCCACTTT.

The V and J genes are TRBV2 and TRBJ1-2; a weak D match, TRBD1 (6 bases). V was pared by 9 bases and J by 0 bases, with 11 bases between. The CDR3 totals 13 residues. Germline assignment: CDR1 SNHLY and CDR2 FYNNEI. The CDR3 is CASQGTSNYGYTF. The CDR3 DNA follows: TGTGCCAGTCAGGGGACCTCTAACTATGGCTACACCTTC.

The chain combines TRBV5-1 with TRBJ1-1; 8 bases align to TRBD1. Trimming cost V 5 bases and J 4 bases; bases outside gene matches: 25. Germline V gives CDR1 SGHRS, CDR2 YFSETQ. This CDR3 has 20 amino acids. This CDR3 reads CASSKPGQDELFHFGTEAFF. The CDR3 DNA reads as TGCGCCAGCAGTAAACCGGGACAGGATGAATTGTTCCACTTTGGCACTGAAGCTTTCTTT.

The V call is TRBV9, the J call TRBJ2-7; 7 bases align to TRBD2. The germline V gene has CDR1 SGDLS and CDR2 YYNGEE. CDR3 length: 17 residues. V lost 3 bases to trimming and J lost 0 bases; unmatched junction nucleotides: 12. The CDR3 loop reads CASSGTGLAGPSYEQYF. The CDR3 bases are TGTGCCAGCAGCGGAACGGGGTTAGCGGGCCCCTCCTACGAGCAGTACTTC.